Sequencing of this TCR beta chain was carried out in a study of blood T cell repertoires in COVID-19. Method: immunoSEQ multiplex PCR; TCRdb's copy keeps in-frame clones and lacks some. The table has hundreds of thousands of clones, 86% seen once. Germline assignment: CDR1 SGHRS and CDR2 YFSETQ. The ends lost 4 bases at V and 2 bases at J; junction bases unmatched: 4. The CDR3 has 15 amino acids. The chain has TRBV5-1 and TRBJ1-3, with TRBD1 identical over 9 bases. The TCR sequence derives from an older woman with COVID-19, enrolled during active disease. Sequenced: peripheral blood. In DNA, the CDR3 is TGCGCCAGCAGCCCCAGGACAGGGGCTGGAAACACCATATATTTT. Residues: CASSPRTGAGNTIYF.